The clone carrying this T cell receptor (beta chain) was counted between two and nine times. Sequencing was performed with immunoSEQ multiplex PCR; in TCRdb, only in-frame clones are kept and a portion is missing. This table holds 45,000 to 55,000 clones, roughly 88% found once. Germline values: CDR1 SEHNR, CDR2 FQNEAQ (reference sequence). There are 16 residues in the CDR3. V was clipped by 1 base and J by 0 bases, with 13 bases between them. This specimen comes from a study of PD-L1 blockade in urothelial cancer. Time point specified: peripheral blood 6 weeks after treatment start. V gene TRBV7-9 combines with J gene TRBJ2-7, with a tentative D call TRBD1 (6 bases). This specimen consisted of PBMCs, obtained around atezolizumab (anti-PD-L1) treatment. This TCR was recovered from a man aged 45 to 65 with urothelial cancer. The CDR3: CASSLGGQGLSYEQYF. For the CDR3, the DNA is TGTGCCAGCAGCTTAGGAGGGCAGGGGCTCTCCTACGAGCAGTACTTC.